This record covers a single TCR beta chain. This entry belongs to a study of T cell changes during pregnancy in multiple sclerosis. Assay used: immunoSEQ multiplex PCR; TCRdb lists only in-frame clones, some missing. This sample yields under 60,000 clones, of which about 90% are seen a single time; approximately 10% belongs to the top ten. V lost 3 bases, J lost 1 base, and 2 bases stayed unmatched. This CDR3 region has 14 residues. CDR1 is MNHNS, CDR2 SASEGT, per germline. This receptor was taken from a female donor with multiple sclerosis, enrolled in a pregnancy study. The source material was CD8+ T cells from peripheral blood mononuclear cells, sampled after pregnancy. The chain has TRBV6-1 and TRBJ2-5; 7 bases agree with TRBD1. Here the CDR3 reads CASSEGTVQETQYF. The CDR3 DNA reads TGTGCCAGCAGTGAGGGGACAGTCCAAGAGACCCAGTACTTC.